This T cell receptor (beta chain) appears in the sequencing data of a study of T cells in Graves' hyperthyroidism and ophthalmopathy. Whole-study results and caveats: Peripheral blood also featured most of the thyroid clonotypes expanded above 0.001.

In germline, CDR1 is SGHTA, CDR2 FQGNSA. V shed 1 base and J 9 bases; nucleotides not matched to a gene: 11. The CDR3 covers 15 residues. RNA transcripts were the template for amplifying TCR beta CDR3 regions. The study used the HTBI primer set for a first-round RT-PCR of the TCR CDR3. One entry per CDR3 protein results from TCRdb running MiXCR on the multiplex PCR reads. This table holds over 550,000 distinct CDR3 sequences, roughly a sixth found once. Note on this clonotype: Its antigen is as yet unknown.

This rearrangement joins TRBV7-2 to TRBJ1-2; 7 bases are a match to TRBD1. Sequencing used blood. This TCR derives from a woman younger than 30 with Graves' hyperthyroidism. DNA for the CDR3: TGTGCCAGCAGCTTAGGGTCCAAGGGGGCTACGAGCTACACCTTC. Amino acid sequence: CASSLGSKGATSYTF.